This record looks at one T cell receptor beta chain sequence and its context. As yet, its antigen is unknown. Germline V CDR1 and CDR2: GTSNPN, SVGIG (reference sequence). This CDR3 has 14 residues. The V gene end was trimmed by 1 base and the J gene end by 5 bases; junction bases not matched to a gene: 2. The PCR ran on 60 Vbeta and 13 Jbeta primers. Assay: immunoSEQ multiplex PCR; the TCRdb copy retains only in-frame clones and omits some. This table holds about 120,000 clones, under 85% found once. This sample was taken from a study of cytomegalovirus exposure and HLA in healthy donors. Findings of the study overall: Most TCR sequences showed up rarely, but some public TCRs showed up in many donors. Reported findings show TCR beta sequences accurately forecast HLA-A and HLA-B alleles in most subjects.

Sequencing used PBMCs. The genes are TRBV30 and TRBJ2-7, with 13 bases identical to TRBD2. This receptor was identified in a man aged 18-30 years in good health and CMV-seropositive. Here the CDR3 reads CAWSGTSGSDEQYF. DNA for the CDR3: TGTGCCTGGAGTGGGACTAGCGGGAGTGACGAGCAGTACTTC.